The clone carrying this TCR beta chain was picked up many times. Its antigen is undetermined. Researchers took RNA transcripts and amplified the TCR beta CDR3 regions from them. A set of HTBI primers served as the primers for a first-round RT-PCR of the TCR CDR3. TCRdb re-analysed the multiplex PCR reads in MiXCR, keeping a single row per CDR3 protein. The repertoire holds around 620,000 distinct CDR3 sequences, with 15% to 20% as singletons. Germline loops: CDR1 LGHDT, CDR2 YNNKEL (reference sequence). The V and J ends lost 1 base and 6 bases respectively, with 11 bases between them. This CDR3 spans 14 amino acids. The data belong to a study of T cells in Graves' hyperthyroidism and ophthalmopathy. Study-wide findings and caveats: Most thyroid clonotypes with frequency above 0.001 were detected in blood. It was a median around 6 months before onset that the model predicted ophthalmopathy.

A lack of ophthalmopathy progression within 18 months defined stable Graves' hyperthyroidism. The sample comprised blood. The V gene is TRBV3-1, the J gene TRBJ2-3; D possibly corresponds to TRBD1 (6 bases). The source of this sequence is a young woman with Graves' hyperthyroidism. The CDR3 DNA sequence: TGTGCCAGCAGCCAAGTAACAGGGACCGATACGCAGTATTTT. Amino acid sequence: CASSQVTGTDTQYF.